This T cell receptor (beta chain) stems from a study of beta chain features in type 1 diabetes. The authors took one heparinised blood draw, averaging approximately 0.12 L, from each donor. Isolation of CD4+ naive, central memory, regulatory and stem cell-like memory cells was achieved by sorting via CD45RO/CCR7/CD25/CD127/CD95/CD27. Notes on this clone: No antigen is known for it.

Study outcomes and limitations: Researchers could not determine here whether HLA type influences TCRB rearrangement. Comparison showed that naive, central memory and Treg TCRB repertoires appeared more similar among patients than among healthy donors.

cDNA synthesis used the whole RNA isolate, giving expressed TCRB sequences. Libraries were prepared by immunoSEQ multiplex PCR; TCRdb keeps only in-frame clonotypes and omits some of them. This sample has roughly 240,000 clones, with 13% to 15% found just once. The V gene lost 3 bases and the J gene lost 5 bases, with 10 bases spanning the gap. The CDR3 is made up of 13 amino acids. CDR1 is LNHDA, CDR2 SQIVND, per germline (reference sequence). V is TRBV19 and J is TRBJ1-1; D unresolved. The TCR originated in a woman aged 40-49 years in good health. Sequenced input: naive CD4+ T cells from blood. The CDR3 loop is CASSIGRRTEAFF. Written as DNA, the CDR3 is TGTGCCAGTAGTATTGGGCGCAGGACTGAAGCTTTCTTT.